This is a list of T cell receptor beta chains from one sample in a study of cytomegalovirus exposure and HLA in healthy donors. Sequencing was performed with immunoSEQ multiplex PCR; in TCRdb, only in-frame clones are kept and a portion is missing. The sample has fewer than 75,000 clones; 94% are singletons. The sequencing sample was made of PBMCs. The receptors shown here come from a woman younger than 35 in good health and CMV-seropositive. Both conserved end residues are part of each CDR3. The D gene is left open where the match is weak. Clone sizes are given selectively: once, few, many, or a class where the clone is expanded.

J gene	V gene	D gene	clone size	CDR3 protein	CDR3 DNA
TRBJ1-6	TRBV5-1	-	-	CASSLPGDHSPLHF	TGCGCCAGCAGCTTACCGGGGGACCATTCACCCCTCCACTTT
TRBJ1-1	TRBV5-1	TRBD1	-	CASTLDRMNTEAFF	TGCGCCAGCACCCTGGACAGGATGAACACTGAAGCTTTCTTT
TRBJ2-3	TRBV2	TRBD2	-	CASRPGLAGRTDTQYF	TGTGCCAGCAGACCGGGACTAGCGGGCCGCACAGATACGCAGTATTTT
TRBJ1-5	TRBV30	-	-	CALNLGAQPQHF	TGTGCACTGAACTTGGGGGCTCAGCCCCAGCATTTT
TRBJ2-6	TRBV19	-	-	CASTVGSGANVLTF	TGTGCCAGTACGGTAGGGAGTGGGGCCAACGTCCTGACTTTC
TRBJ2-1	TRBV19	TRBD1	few	CASSVQTGKVFNEQFF	TGTGCCAGTAGTGTACAGACAGGGAAGGTTTTCAATGAGCAGTTCTTC
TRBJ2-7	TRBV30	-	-	CAWSVTQDYEQYF	TGTGCCTGGAGTGTGACACAGGACTACGAGCAGTACTTC
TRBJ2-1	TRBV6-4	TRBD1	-	CASISDMTGDLRWCYNEQFF	TGTGCCAGCATCTCCGATATGACAGGGGACCTGCGGTGGTGCTACAATGAGCAGTTCTTC
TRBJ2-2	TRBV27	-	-	CASNRQNTGELFF	TGTGCCAGCAACCGACAGAACACCGGGGAGCTGTTTTTT
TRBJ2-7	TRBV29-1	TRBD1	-	CSAGTAYEQYF	TGCAGCGCCGGGACAGCCTACGAGCAGTACTTC
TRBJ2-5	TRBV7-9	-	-	CASSLAGTQETQYF	TGTGCCAGCAGCTTAGCAGGGACTCAAGAGACCCAGTACTTC
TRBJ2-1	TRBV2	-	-	CASSSFDRGYEQFF	TGTGCCAGCAGCTCGTTCGATAGGGGGTATGAGCAGTTCTTC
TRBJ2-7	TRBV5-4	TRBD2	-	CAHQSGRAGGEQYF	TGTGCCCACCAGAGCGGGAGGGCCGGGGGAGAGCAGTACTTC
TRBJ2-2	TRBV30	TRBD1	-	CARSAGGGELFF	TGTGCCCGTTCAGCAGGGGGCGGGGAGCTGTTTTTT
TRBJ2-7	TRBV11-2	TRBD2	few	CASSLVAGGGVEQYF	TGTGCCAGCAGCTTAGTAGCGGGAGGTGGGGTCGAGCAGTACTTC
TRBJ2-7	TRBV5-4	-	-	CASSSGRGSGYEQYF	TGTGCCAGCAGCTCGGGTCGGGGTAGCGGATACGAGCAGTACTTC
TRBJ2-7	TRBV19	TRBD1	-	CATKRGTGRYEQYF	TGTGCCACCAAAAGGGGGACAGGGCGCTACGAGCAGTACTTC
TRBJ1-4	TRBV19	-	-	CASSRDSSNEKLFF	TGTGCCAGTAGCCGGGACTCATCGAATGAAAAACTGTTTTTT
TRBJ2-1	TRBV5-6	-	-	CASSLQGLGREQFF	TGTGCCAGCAGCTTACAGGGCCTGGGGCGAGAGCAGTTCTTC
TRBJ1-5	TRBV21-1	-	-	CASYPGPQHF	TGTGCCAGCTATCCAGGGCCCCAGCATTTT
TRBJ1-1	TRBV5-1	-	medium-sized	CASAYGGANTEAFF	TGCGCCAGCGCCTATGGGGGGGCCAACACTGAAGCTTTCTTT
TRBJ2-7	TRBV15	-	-	CATSNAPGWEATYEQYF	TGTGCCACCAGCAATGCCCCAGGGTGGGAGGCCACCTACGAGCAGTACTTC
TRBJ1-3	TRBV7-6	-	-	CASSLETGVTGNTIYF	TGTGCCAGCAGCTTAGAGACAGGCGTAACTGGAAACACCATATATTTT
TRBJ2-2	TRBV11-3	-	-	CASSNRESGGELFF	TGTGCCAGCTCAAACAGGGAATCCGGCGGGGAGCTGTTTTTT
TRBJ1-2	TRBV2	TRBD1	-	CASSAGTGGTNYGYTF	TGTGCCAGCAGCGCCGGGACAGGGGGCACCAACTATGGCTACACCTTC
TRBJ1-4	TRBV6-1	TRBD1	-	CASSESRGLFNEKLFF	TGTGCCAGCAGTGAAAGCAGGGGGCTATTTAATGAAAAACTGTTTTTT
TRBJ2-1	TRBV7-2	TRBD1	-	CASSFLSGTETYNEQFF	TGTGCCAGCAGCTTCCTATCGGGGACAGAGACCTACAATGAGCAGTTCTTC
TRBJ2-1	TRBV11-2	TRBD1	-	CASSGTVSYNEQFF	TGTGCCAGCAGCGGGACAGTCTCCTACAATGAGCAGTTCTTC
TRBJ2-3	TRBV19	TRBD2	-	CASSFRLAGVSPDTQYF	TGTGCCAGTAGTTTCAGACTAGCGGGAGTCTCCCCAGATACGCAGTATTTT
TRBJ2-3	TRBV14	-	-	CASSQAGATDTQYF	TGTGCCAGCAGCCAAGCAGGGGCCACAGATACGCAGTATTTT
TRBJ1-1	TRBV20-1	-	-	CSASKQDEAFF	TGCAGTGCTAGTAAGCAGGATGAAGCTTTCTTT
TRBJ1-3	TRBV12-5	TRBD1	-	CASASGQAGNTIYF	TGTGCTAGTGCCTCCGGACAGGCTGGAAACACCATATATTTT
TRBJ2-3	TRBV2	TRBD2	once	CASSMASGGTDTQYF	TGTGCCAGCAGTATGGCTAGCGGGGGTACAGATACGCAGTATTTT
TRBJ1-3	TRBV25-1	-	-	CASSEWEYTGNTIYF	TGTGCCAGCAGTGAATGGGAGTACACTGGAAACACCATATATTTT
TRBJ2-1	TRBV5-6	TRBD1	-	CASSFGTEYNEQFF	TGTGCCAGCAGCTTCGGGACAGAATACAATGAGCAGTTCTTC
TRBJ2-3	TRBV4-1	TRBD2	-	CASSQRSGGTSDTQYF	TGCGCCAGCAGTCAAAGGTCGGGGGGTACCTCCGATACGCAGTATTTT
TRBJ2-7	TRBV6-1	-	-	CASSEGAQGYEQYF	TGTGCCAGCAGTGAAGGGGCTCAGGGTTACGAGCAGTACTTC
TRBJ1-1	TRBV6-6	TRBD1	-	CASSWDRGREAFF	TGTGCCAGCAGTTGGGACAGGGGGCGAGAAGCTTTCTTT
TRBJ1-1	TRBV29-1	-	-	CSVDSPRLTEAFF	TGCAGCGTTGATTCCCCCAGGCTAACTGAAGCTTTCTTT
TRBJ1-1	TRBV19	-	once	CASSFRVWGGSGGTEAFF	TGTGCCAGTAGTTTCCGAGTATGGGGGGGGTCCGGTGGCACTGAAGCTTTCTTT
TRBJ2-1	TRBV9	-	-	CASSVTAGTHGSNEQFF	TGTGCCAGCAGCGTAACGGCGGGAACGCACGGGTCCAATGAGCAGTTCTTC
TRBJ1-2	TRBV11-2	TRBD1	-	CASSPHGQGANYGYTF	TGTGCCAGCAGCCCTCACGGACAGGGGGCTAACTATGGCTACACCTTC
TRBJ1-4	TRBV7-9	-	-	CASSYGGLHEKLFF	TGTGCCAGCAGCTACGGCGGCTTGCACGAAAAACTGTTTTTT
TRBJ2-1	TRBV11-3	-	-	CASSVKPGTEQFF	TGTGCCAGCAGCGTTAAACCCGGGACAGAGCAGTTCTTC
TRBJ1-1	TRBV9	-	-	CASSNPTGGLPEAFF	TGTGCCAGCAGCAACCCGACAGGAGGCCTTCCTGAAGCTTTCTTT
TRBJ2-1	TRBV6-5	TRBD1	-	CASSYSSGTGFNEQFF	TGTGCCAGCAGTTACTCCAGCGGGACAGGGTTTAATGAGCAGTTCTTC
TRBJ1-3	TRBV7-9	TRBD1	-	CASSDSRGRPSGNTIYF	TGTGCCAGCAGCGACTCAAGGGGGCGACCTTCTGGAAACACCATATATTTT